One sample yielded the 21 T cell receptor delta chains listed below, sequenced in a study of gamma-delta T cells after stem cell transplantation. TCRdb re-identified clones in the RT-PCR reads via CATT. The table lists 900 to 1,400 delta-chain clones, more than 3.5% of them singletons. Specimen: gamma-delta T cells. The receptor set was obtained from a human donor. It is not recorded whose cells these are; they may come from a transplant donor.

On this clone itself: TCRdb assigns this DNA the protein of a much larger clone, which departs from its translation at residues 11 and 12; this likely reflects a read error, and the protein shown comes from translating the DNA. V gene TRDV2 combines with J gene TRDJ1; TRDD3 agrees at 8 bases. CDR3 length: 18 amino acids. J was trimmed by 1 base and V by 4 bases; bases with no gene match: 16. The V gene's germline CDR1 is GEAIGNYY and CDR2 EKD. CDR3 bases: TGTGCCTGTGATCCGGTTAGAATGGGGGATGCGTGCACCGATAAACTCATCTTT. Translating it yields CACDPVRMGDACTDKLIF.

This clone appeared a few times. The protein recorded in TCRdb matches a much larger clone and deviates from this DNA's translation at residue 14, suggesting a read error; the protein here is obtained by translating the DNA. The rearrangement links TRDV2 to TRDJ3; perhaps TRDD3 as D (6 bases). This CDR3 spans 18 amino acids. Germline-derived CDR1 and CDR2 are GEAIGNYY and EKD. CDR3 DNA: TGTGCCTGTGACACCTGGGGGGACCGCTCCTGGGACACCCAACAGATGTTTTTC. It yields the protein CACDTWGDRSWDTQQMFF.

There are a few counts of this clone. With a far larger clone one base away, a read error is the likely cause. V usage is TRDV2 and J usage is TRDJ1, with 11 bases aligning to TRDD3. CDR3 length: 18 amino acids. Trimming at V came to 1 base and at J to 0 bases, leaving 9 bases not matched to a gene. CDR1 and CDR2 (germline): GEAIGNYY, EKD. The CDR3, as DNA: TGTGCCTGTGACACGCTGGGGGATACCGCACTGTACACCGATAAACTCATCTTT. Encoded protein: CACDTLGDTALYTDKLIF.

Comments on this clone: TCRdb shows a much larger clone's protein in place of this DNA's translation, and the two differ at residue 14, likely through a read error; the protein shown is translated from the DNA. V and J are TRDV2 and TRDJ1; tentative D call: TRDD3 (5 bases). Germline CDR1 GEAIGNYY, CDR2 EKD. The CDR3 contains 16 residues. CDR3: CACDPVGVGRSDKPIF. The CDR3 nucleotides are TGTGCCTGTGACCCGGTGGGCGTGGGGAGATCCGATAAACCCATCTTT.

Note on this clone: The TCRdb record carries a much larger clone's protein, which differs from this DNA's translation at residue 10; a read error is the likely cause, and the protein listed here is the DNA translation. The V and J genes are TRDV2 and TRDJ1; TRDD3 matches 10 bases. Germline trimming cut 1 base from V and 0 bases from J; bases unmatched to any gene: 7. The CDR3 has 17 residues. Germline loops: CDR1 GEAIGNYY, CDR2 EKD. The CDR3 DNA reads as TGTGCCTGTGACACGGTACTGGGGGATGCTTACACCGATAAACTCATCTTT. It codes for CACDTVLGDAYTDKLIF.

With respect to this clone: A read error likely explains this, since a far larger clone differs by one base. The same CDR3 is also encoded by other DNA sequences in this sample. The chain recombines TRDV2 with TRDJ2, with unresolved D. Germline CDR1 GEAIGNYY, CDR2 EKD. The CDR3 spans 16 residues. CDR3 protein: CACEQVGTEDWAQLFF. The CDR3 DNA follows: TGTGCTTGTGAGCAGGTGGGTACTGAAGATTGGGCACAACTCTTCTTT.

In its sample, this clone was seen a few times. A far larger clone differs by one base, so this is likely a read error. The rearrangement joins TRDV2 to TRDJ1; D is unclear. Germline loops: CDR1 GEAIGNYY, CDR2 EKD. V lost 5 bases to trimming and J lost 3 bases, with 18 bases between them. This CDR3 comprises 15 residues. In nucleotides, the CDR3 is TGTGCCTGTGGCACGGTAGGAGACTCCTCCGATAAACTCATCTTT. Its translation: CACGTVGDSSDKLIF.

The V call is TRDV2, the J call TRDJ1; 7 bases are a match to TRDD3. The germline gives CDR1 GEAIGNYY, CDR2 EKD. The V segment lost 4 bases and the J segment 0 bases; nucleotides outside the gene matches: 7. The CDR3 runs to 15 residues. The CDR3: CACETLGVDTDKLIF. The CDR3 nucleotides are TGTGCCTGTGAAACCCTGGGGGTCGACACCGATAAACTCATCTTT.

This clone was observed a few times. The amino acid sequence in TCRdb belongs to a much larger clone and departs from this DNA's translation at residue 13, likely a sequencing read error; the sequence shown is translated from the DNA. V gene TRDV1 combines with J gene TRDJ3; maybe TRDD3 (5 bases). The V gene's germline CDR1 is TSWWSYY and CDR2 QGS. The length of the CDR3 is 16 residues. CDR3 region: CALGELRSWDTRRMFF. The CDR3 DNA is TGTGCTCTTGGGGAACTGCGGTCCTGGGACACCCGACGGATGTTTTTC.

By share of the sample, this clone is hyperexpanded (1% or more). At the DNA level, this CDR3 is encoded by other sequences in the same sample as well. J is TRDJ1 and V is TRDV2; 13 positions agree with TRDD3. Germline V lookup: CDR1 GEAIGNYY, CDR2 EKD. J was trimmed by 2 bases and V by 3 bases; bases with no gene match: 11. The CDR3 runs 18 residues. CDR3 in DNA: TGTGCCTGTGACGCCCTACTGGGGGATACGCGAGGGACCGATAAACTCATCTTT. Translating it yields CACDALLGDTRGTDKLIF.

This clone was counted a few times. A read error likely explains why the TCRdb protein, taken from a much larger clone, differs from this DNA's translation at residue 3; the protein shown is translated from the DNA. The chain couples TRDV2 to TRDJ3; 13 bases match TRDD3. The CDR3 extends over 23 amino acids. The germline CDR1 and CDR2 sequences are GEAIGNYY and EKD. The CDR3 protein is CARDTVLGDTRDNFSWDTRQMFF. CDR3 DNA: TGTGCCCGTGACACCGTACTGGGGGATACGCGTGATAATTTCTCCTGGGACACCCGACAGATGTTTTTC.

To note about this clone: The protein in TCRdb stems from a much larger clone and differs at residue 19 from this DNA's translation, likely a read error; here the protein is translated from the DNA. The genes are TRDV2 and TRDJ3; 9 bases match TRDD3. CDR1 and CDR2 from the germline V gene are GEAIGNYY and EKD. The CDR3 runs to 23 residues. The CDR3 here is CACDSPPTASGGLPSWDTQQMFF. The CDR3 DNA sequence: TGTGCCTGTGACTCCCCTCCTACGGCCTCTGGGGGATTACCCTCCTGGGACACCCAACAGATGTTTTTC.

To note about this clone: A far more abundant clone sits one base away, making this likely a read error. This chain connects TRDV2 to TRDJ1, with 11 bases matching TRDD3. CDR1 is GEAIGNYY and CDR2 is EKD in the germline V gene. Germline trimming cut 3 bases from V and 2 bases from J; bases unmatched to any gene: 16. The CDR3 totals 19 residues. CDR3 nucleotide sequence: TGTGCCTGTGACTCGGCGGAAGGACTGGGGGATAGGGGGACCGATAAACTCATCTTT. This sequence encodes CACDSAEGLGDRGTDKLIF.

With regard to this clone: The protein that TCRdb holds for this DNA derives from a much larger clone and differs from the translated DNA at residue 5, which likely indicates a read error; the protein shown here is translated from the DNA. The chain recombines TRDV2 with TRDJ1; 9 nucleotides match TRDD3. Per the germline V gene, CDR1 is GEAIGNYY and CDR2 is EKD. This CDR3 is built from 16 residues. The V and J ends lost 3 bases and 0 bases, in that order; junction bases with no gene match: 7. The DNA for the CDR3 is TGTGCCTGTGACGCCCTACTGGGGGACCACACCGATAAACTCATCTTT. Encoded protein: CACDALLGDHTDKLIF.

A remark on this clone: The same CDR3 arises from other DNA sequences in this sample as well. This chain connects TRDV2 to TRDJ1; 10 bases match TRDD3. The CDR3 is 18 residues long. V was pared by 1 base and J by 1 base, with 11 bases of the junction left unmatched. CDR1 is GEAIGNYY and CDR2 is EKD in the germline V gene. In nucleotides, the CDR3 is TGTGCCTGTGACACGGTACTGGGGGGATACGGGTCCACCGATAAACTCATCTTT. Its translation: CACDTVLGGYGSTDKLIF.

Sample share makes this clone large (0.1 to 1%). The sample carries other DNA sequences with the same CDR3. The genes are TRDV2 and TRDJ1; 13 positions match TRDD3. The trim removed 3 bases at V and 9 bases at J, leaving 15 bases unmatched. CDR3 size: 17 residues. Germline V gives CDR1 GEAIGNYY, CDR2 EKD. For the CDR3, the DNA is TGTGCCTGTGACCCCGTACTGGGGGATACGGGGGGACTGGAACTCATCTTT. This encodes CACDPVLGDTGGLELIF.

This sequence joins TRDV2 and TRDJ1; 13 positions match TRDD3. After removal of 1 base from V and 9 bases from J, the junction contained 10 bases not matched to a gene. The CDR3 spans 16 residues. Germline V gene lookup returns CDR1 GEAIGNYY and CDR2 EKD. CDR3 sequence reads: CACDTVLGDTRVELIF. CDR3 nucleotides: TGTGCCTGTGACACGGTACTGGGGGATACGCGAGTGGAACTCATCTTT.

Points on this clone: TCRdb has a much larger clone's protein, which differs at residue 4 from the translation of this DNA, likely because of a read error; what is shown is the protein translated from the DNA. The rearrangement joins TRDV2 to TRDJ1; D not certain. CDR1 and CDR2 from the germline V gene are GEAIGNYY and EKD. This CDR3 comprises 15 residues. The CDR3 region has the DNA TGTGCCTGTAACACCGTGGCGCAGCAGTCCGATAAACTCATCTTT. Its translation is CACNTVAQQSDKLIF.

A few counts support this clone. It differs at one base from a far larger clone, so likely a read error. The sample carries other DNA sequences with the same CDR3. The rearrangement links TRDV2 to TRDJ1; the match to TRDD3 covers 11 bases. Germline lookup yields CDR1 GEAIGNYY and CDR2 EKD. The CDR3 loop spans 25 amino acids. The CDR3 region is CACSNLPLSTPPVLGDMGDTDKLIF. CDR3 DNA: TGTGCCTGTTCCAACCTCCCCCTCTCGACCCCGCCCGTACTGGGGGATATGGGGGACACCGATAAACTCATCTTC.

As to this clone: It differs at one base from a far larger clone, so likely a read error. This same CDR3 is encoded by further DNA sequences in the sample. The chain employs TRDV2 and TRDJ1, with TRDD3 identical over 13 bases. V was pared by 2 bases and J by 11 bases, with 16 bases of the junction left unmatched. The CDR3 is made up of 17 amino acids. Germline V lookup: CDR1 GEAIGNYY, CDR2 EKD. The DNA of the CDR3 is TGTGCCTGTGACAATATACTGGGGGATACGGAACCGTTGAAGCTCATCTTT. Protein product: CACDNILGDTEPLKLIF.

This clone showed up just a few times. This DNA's translation and the protein TCRdb lists, from a much larger clone, do not match at residue 6, likely due to a read error; the protein shown is translated from the DNA. This chain links TRDV2 with TRDJ1; 9 positions match TRDD3. The CDR3 has 16 amino acids. In germline, CDR1 is GEAIGNYY, CDR2 EKD. Trimming took 1 base from V and 8 from J; bases not matched to a gene: 13. CDR3: CACDTLGDWENDKLIF. CDR3 bases: TGTGCCTGTGACACGCTGGGGGATTGGGAAAATGACAAACTCATCTTT.